The 27 T cell receptor beta chains below all came from one sample that was sequenced in a study of graft-versus-host responses after intestinal transplantation. The graft tissue was processed, and this released both intraepithelial and lamina propria lymphocytes. The method was immunoSEQ multiplex PCR; TCRdb's version includes in-frame clones alone and lacks a portion of them. In the table there are just under 30,000 clones, around 83% of which are singletons. Sequencing was performed on ileum tissue, taken 98 days after intestinal transplantation. The origin of the receptors is a human patient who received an intestinal transplant, so some T cells may come from the graft donor.

The chain carries TRBV19 and TRBJ1-6; D perhaps matches TRBD1 (6 bases). Germline CDR1 reads LNHDA; CDR2 reads SQIVND (reference sequence). This CDR3 has 16 amino acids. V was trimmed by 7 bases and J by 0 bases, leaving 13 bases between them. CDR3 bases: TGTGCCAGTACCCGACAGGCGAGCTCCTATAATTCACCCCTCCACTTT. Protein sequence: CASTRQASSYNSPLHF.

This chain connects TRBV9 to TRBJ1-1; 8 bases map to TRBD1. The CDR3 is 14 amino acids. Germline V gene data show CDR1 as SGDLS and CDR2 as YYNGEE. Unmatched junction bases numbered 6, after V lost 4 bases and J lost 4 bases. CDR3: CASSLTGDVTEAFF. The CDR3 DNA is TGTGCCAGCAGCCTGACAGGGGATGTCACTGAAGCTTTCTTT. The whole variable domain, remainder taken from reference TRBV9 and TRBJ1-1, is DSGVTQTPKHLITATGQRVTLRCSPRSGDLSVYWYQQSLDQGLQFLIQYYNGEERAKGNILERFSAQQFPDLHSELNLSSLELGDSALYFCASSLTGDVTEAFFGQGTRLTVV.

This rearrangement joins TRBV27 to TRBJ2-3; 7 bases align to TRBD2. The CDR3 is made up of 15 amino acids. Germline trimming cut 2 bases from V and 4 bases from J; bases unmatched to any gene: 6. Germline-derived CDR1 and CDR2 are MNHEY and SMNVEV (reference sequence). Here the CDR3 reads CASSLTGGSPDTQYF. The CDR3 DNA reads as TGTGCCAGCAGTTTAACGGGGGGTAGTCCAGATACGCAGTATTTT.

The sample holds one count of this clone. The chain recombines TRBV4-3 with TRBJ2-5; 7 bases map to TRBD2. V lost 3 bases to trimming and J lost 5 bases; unmatched junction nucleotides: 12. In germline, CDR1 is LGHNA, CDR2 YSLEER. This CDR3 is 16 amino acids long. CDR3 sequence reads: CASSQFVASGPETQYF. For the CDR3, the DNA is TGCGCCAGCAGCCAGTTCGTAGCTAGCGGACCGGAGACCCAGTACTTC.

The chain joins TRBV19 to TRBJ1-6; the match to TRBD1 covers 7 bases. CDR1 and CDR2 from the germline V gene are LNHDA and SQIVND (reference sequence). This CDR3 contains 14 residues. With 8 bases clipped from V and 7 bases from J, the junction kept 8 bases outside the gene matches. The CDR3 region is CASQQGYGNSPLHF. The CDR3 coding sequence is TGTGCCAGTCAACAGGGGTACGGAAATTCACCCCTCCACTTT.

This clone is deemed medium-sized. J is TRBJ2-7 and V is TRBV7-9; D is possibly TRBD1 (6 bases). The CDR3 loop spans 15 amino acids. V was trimmed by 5 bases and J by 0 bases, leaving 14 bases between them. Germline values: CDR1 SEHNR, CDR2 FQNEAQ (reference sequence). This chain's CDR3 is CASSAGAYSSYEQYF. The CDR3 DNA follows: TGTGCCAGCAGCGCAGGGGCGTATAGCTCCTACGAGCAGTACTTC.

This clone was observed a few times. The CDR3 reads CASSAKLAGPDTQYF. The CDR3 coding sequence is TGTGCCAGCAGCGCAAAACTAGCGGGCCCAGATACGCAGTATTTT. V and J are TRBV7-3 and TRBJ2-3; 9 positions match TRBD2. Germline lookup yields CDR1 SGHTA and CDR2 FQGTGA. V shed 5 bases, J shed 4 bases, and the junction held 7 bases outside the gene matches. The CDR3 contains 15 residues.

This chain links TRBV2 with TRBJ2-1; a possible D gene is TRBD2 (5 bases). The V end lost 3 bases, the J end lost 6 bases, and 24 bases lay between the germline ends. The CDR3 length is 18 residues. The germline V gene encodes CDR1 SNHLY and CDR2 FYNNEI. The CDR3 DNA sequence: TGTGCCAGCAGTGATCCTGTAAGTGGACTGGTGACCAGCAATGAGCAGTTCTTC. It codes for CASSDPVSGLVTSNEQFF.

V usage is TRBV5-1 and J usage is TRBJ2-7, with TRBD2 identical over 9 bases. V dropped 0 bases and J dropped 3; count of bases not matched to a gene: 7. CDR1 is SGHRS and CDR2 is YFSETQ in the germline V gene. This CDR3 spans 16 amino acids. CDR3 nucleotide sequence: TGCGCCAGCAGCTTGGAATCCGGGACTAGCCTCTACGAGCAGTACTTC. Translated: CASSLESGTSLYEQYF.

This clone was seen a handful of times. This chain connects TRBV28 to TRBJ2-7, with 11 bases identical to TRBD2. The V gene end was trimmed by 5 bases and the J gene end by 2 bases; junction bases not matched to a gene: 5. The CDR3 totals 15 residues. Germline lookup yields CDR1 MDHEN and CDR2 SYDVKM. The CDR3 sequence is CASSSSGGAAYEQYF. The DNA for the CDR3 is TGTGCCAGCAGTAGTAGCGGGGGGGCCGCCTACGAGCAGTACTTC.

The genes are TRBV6-5 and TRBJ1-5; no reliable D call. The germline CDR1 and CDR2 sequences are MNHEY and SVGAGI. This CDR3 is built from 14 residues. V gave up 7 bases and J gave up 0 bases, with 10 bases separating them. The CDR3 nucleotides read TGTGCCAGCACCAAGGACCTTAGCAATCAGCCCCAGCATTTT. This sequence encodes CASTKDLSNQPQHF.

The J gene is TRBJ1-4, the V gene TRBV9, with D uncertain. CDR1 and CDR2 (germline): SGDLS, YYNGEE. The CDR3 contains 14 residues. V was trimmed by 3 bases and J by 5 bases, leaving 11 bases between them. CDR3 in DNA: TGTGCCAGCAGCGAAACTCCGGGGAATGAAAAACTGTTTTTT. Translation gives CASSETPGNEKLFF.

The chain uses TRBV18 and TRBJ1-4; 9 nucleotides agree with TRBD1. This CDR3 is 15 amino acids long. Germline assignment: CDR1 KGHSH and CDR2 LQKENI. J gave up 6 bases and V 4 bases, and 6 bases lay outside the gene matches. Here the CDR3 reads CASSRYRGPDEKLFF. The CDR3 region has the DNA TGTGCCAGCTCACGGTACAGGGGGCCAGATGAAAAACTGTTTTTT.

The chain employs TRBV7-9 and TRBJ2-7; no clear D. V was pared by 5 bases and J by 2 bases, with 10 bases between. This CDR3 is built from 13 residues. CDR1 is SEHNR and CDR2 is FQNEAQ in the germline V gene (reference sequence). The CDR3 coding sequence is TGTGCCAGCAGCCCTTCTCTTACCTACGAGCAGTACTTC. It codes for CASSPSLTYEQYF. The variable domain in full, with the rest retrieved from reference TRBV7-9 and TRBJ2-7, is DTGVSQNPRHKITKRGQNVTFRCDPISEHNRLYWYRQTLGQGPEFLTYFQNEAQLEKSRLLSDRFSAERPKGSFSTLEIQRTEQGDSAMYLCASSPSLTYEQYFGPGTRLTVT.

This chain links TRBV28 with TRBJ2-2, with a tentative D call TRBD2 (5 bases). The CDR3 has 14 amino acids. Trimming took off 6 bases at V and 7 bases at J, with 15 bases between the two ends. Germline V gives CDR1 MDHEN, CDR2 SYDVKM. CDR3: CASSLKLGVGELFF. The CDR3, as DNA: TGTGCCAGCAGCCTAAAATTGGGAGTCGGGGAGCTGTTTTTT.

This chain uses TRBV6-1 with TRBJ2-5; a weak D match, TRBD2 (5 bases). CDR3 length: 16 residues. Trimming stripped 2 bases from V and 3 bases from J, with 16 bases between. The germline gives CDR1 MNHNS, CDR2 SASEGT. The CDR3 is CASSEHPPDLEETQYF. DNA for the CDR3: TGTGCCAGCAGTGAACACCCCCCGGACTTAGAAGAGACCCAGTACTTC.

The V call is TRBV6-5, the J call TRBJ2-1; 13 bases are a match to TRBD2. The V gene end was trimmed by 6 bases and the J gene end by 6 bases; junction bases not matched to a gene: 5. Germline CDR1 MNHEY, CDR2 SVGAGI. This CDR3 contains 15 residues. The CDR3 nucleotides are TGTGCCAGCAGACTAGCGGGGGGGCCGGTCAATGAGCAGTTCTTC. This sequence encodes CASRLAGGPVNEQFF.

The CDR3 region is CAWSGQSNEQFF. In DNA form, the CDR3 reads TGTGCCTGGAGTGGACAGTCCAATGAGCAGTTCTTC. The chain is built from TRBV30 and TRBJ2-1; D is perhaps TRBD1 (5 bases). Germline values: CDR1 GTSNPN, CDR2 SVGIG (reference sequence). The CDR3 sequence is 12 residues long. The V end was cut by 1 base, the J end by 6 bases, with 7 bases between.

As for this clone: Other DNA sequences in this sample translate to the same CDR3. The chain recombines TRBV5-1 with TRBJ2-5; TRBD2 might be the D (5 bases). V lost 7 bases and J lost 2, with 6 bases in between. The CDR3 covers 11 residues. Per germline, CDR1 SGHRS and CDR2 YFSETQ. This CDR3 reads CASGGQETQYF. The CDR3 bases are TGCGCCAGCGGCGGGCAAGAGACCCAGTACTTC. Supplemented by reference TRBV5-1 and TRBJ2-5, the full variable domain reads KAGVTQTPRYLIKTRGQQVTLSCSPISGHRSVSWYQQTPGQGLQFLFEYFSETQRNKGNFPGRFSGRQFSNSRSEMNVSTLELGDSALYLCASGGQETQYFGPGTRLLVL.

This rearrangement joins TRBV6-5 to TRBJ2-7, with D unresolved. This CDR3 region has 9 residues. The V gene lost 10 bases and the J gene lost 4 bases, with 5 bases spanning the gap. Looked up from germline, CDR1 is MNHEY and CDR2 is SVGAGI. The CDR3 sequence: CATEYEQYF. DNA of the CDR3: TGTGCCACCGAGTACGAGCAGTACTTC.

Here the CDR3 reads CASIHIAGVLYEQYF. The CDR3 bases are TGTGCCAGCATCCACATAGCGGGGGTTCTCTACGAGCAGTACTTC. J is TRBJ2-7 and V is TRBV6-1; 9 positions agree with TRBD2. The length of the CDR3 is 15 residues. Germline V gene lookup returns CDR1 MNHNS and CDR2 SASEGT. Trimming at V came to 7 bases and at J to 3 bases, leaving 10 bases not matched to a gene.

The J gene is TRBJ2-7, the V gene TRBV12-5; TRBD1 is a possible D gene (5 bases). The CDR3 has 13 amino acids. Trimming pared 6 bases from V and 3 bases from J, leaving 12 bases between. Germline V gene lookup returns CDR1 LGHNT and CDR2 FRNRAP. DNA for the CDR3: TGTGCTAGTGGACCGGACACAAACTACGAGCAGTACTTC. Amino acid sequence: CASGPDTNYEQYF. The whole variable domain, remainder taken from reference TRBV12-5 and TRBJ2-7, is DARVTQTPRHKVTEMGQEVTMRCQPILGHNTVFWYRQTMMQGLELLAYFRNRAPLDDSGMPKDRFSAEMPDATLATLKIQPSEPRDSAVYFCASGPDTNYEQYFGPGTRLTVT.

The gene calls are TRBV30 and TRBJ2-7; 13 bases line up with TRBD2. The germline V gene has CDR1 GTSNPN and CDR2 SVGIG (reference sequence). The ends lost 2 bases at V and 0 bases at J; junction bases unmatched: 10. This CDR3 is 18 amino acids long. As DNA, the CDR3 is TGTGCCTGGAGTCGGACTAGCGGGGGTTGGTTCGCCTCCTACGAGCAGTACTTC. Translated, it gives CAWSRTSGGWFASYEQYF.

CDR3 in amino acids: CASSPSYEQYF. CDR3 sequence (DNA): TGTGCCAGCAGCCCCTCCTACGAGCAGTACTTC. The chain combines TRBV7-9 with TRBJ2-7; D is uncertain. V lost 5 bases and J 0 bases, leaving 2 bases between the germline ends. This CDR3 spans 11 amino acids. Germline assignment: CDR1 SEHNR and CDR2 FQNEAQ (reference sequence). The full variable domain, its missing parts supplied by reference TRBV7-9 and TRBJ2-7, is DTGVSQNPRHKITKRGQNVTFRCDPISEHNRLYWYRQTLGQGPEFLTYFQNEAQLEKSRLLSDRFSAERPKGSFSTLEIQRTEQGDSAMYLCASSPSYEQYFGPGTRLTVT.

This chain uses TRBV28 with TRBJ2-3; D might be TRBD2 (6 bases). Germline V gene lookup returns CDR1 MDHEN and CDR2 SYDVKM. The V end was cut by 7 bases, the J end by 0 bases, with 11 bases between. CDR3 size: 14 residues. CDR3 protein: CASMEGSSTDTQYF. In nucleotides, the CDR3 is TGTGCCAGCATGGAGGGCTCTAGCACAGATACGCAGTATTTT.

The chain uses TRBV27 and TRBJ2-3; 9 bases align to TRBD2. The CDR3 consists of 15 residues. Looked up from germline, CDR1 is MNHEY and CDR2 is SMNVEV (reference sequence). V lost 5 bases, J lost 0 bases, and 3 bases stayed unmatched. CDR3 DNA sequence: TGTGCCAGCAGTCAGGGACTAGCAAGCACAGATACGCAGTATTTT. As protein: CASSQGLASTDTQYF.

The chain employs TRBV27 and TRBJ1-2; D is perhaps TRBD1 (5 bases). The CDR3 totals 13 residues. Germline V gives CDR1 MNHEY, CDR2 SMNVEV (reference sequence). V was pared by 2 bases and J by 4 bases, with 8 bases between. DNA for the CDR3: TGTGCCAGCAGTTTAGGGACCTCCTATGGCTACACCTTC. Translating gives CASSLGTSYGYTF.